This T cell receptor beta chain emerged from a study of control samples from healthy donors and cancer patients. Clones were read by immunoSEQ multiplex PCR, and TCRdb kept only the in-frame ones, dropping some. The table has about 410,000 clones, 90% seen once. CDR3 length equals 17 residues. V was cut by 4 bases and J by 8 bases, with 24 bases left in between. The germline V gene encodes CDR1 PRHDT and CDR2 FYEKMQ (reference sequence). This sequence originates from a man aged 40-55 years with head and neck cancer. The V call is TRBV13, the J call TRBJ2-1, with D unclear. Sequenced sample: PBMCs. CDR3: CASSSQTGLTNRYEQFF. The DNA of the CDR3 is TGTGCCAGCAGCTCCCAGACCGGGCTTACCAATCGGTATGAGCAGTTCTTC.